One sample yielded the 15 T cell receptor beta chains listed below, sequenced in a study of blood T cell repertoires in COVID-19 (dated by TCRdb to about 2020). The method behind the library was the immunoSEQ multiplex PCR assay. This is the immuneACCESS table as TCRdb keeps it, with only in-frame sequences that have V and J called. A part of the clones is gone; compared with another copy, unresolved V genes explain less than half, and the rest is unexplained. Across this sample there are hundreds of thousands of clones, with roughly 86% seen only once. Together, the top ten hold approximately 2.1% of the sample. The sample consisted of PBMCs or T cells enriched from blood (not recorded which). Every receptor here comes from a woman in her fifties or sixties who had recovered from COVID-19.

V is TRBV10-2 and J is TRBJ1-2, with 7 nucleotides matching TRBD1. The trim removed 5 bases at V and 5 bases at J, leaving 2 bases unmatched. This CDR3 is 12 amino acids long. Germline V gene data show CDR1 as WSHSY and CDR2 as SAAADI. CDR3 region: CASSRDSYGYTF. The CDR3 region has the DNA TGCGCCAGCAGTCGGGACAGTTATGGCTACACCTTC.

The V and J genes are TRBV5-8 and TRBJ1-5; tentatively, D is TRBD1 (5 bases). V lost 1 base and J lost 2, with 13 bases in between. The CDR3 is made up of 16 amino acids. Germline V gene lookup returns CDR1 SGHTS and CDR2 YDEGEE. The DNA for the CDR3 is TGTGCCAGCAGCTTGAAACAGGTTCTGGGCAATCAGCCCCAGCATTTT. Protein: CASSLKQVLGNQPQHF.

The chain couples TRBV19 to TRBJ2-1; 8 bases map to TRBD1. CDR1 LNHDA and CDR2 SQIVND come from the germline V gene (reference sequence). The J segment lost 6 bases and the V segment lost 3 bases, leaving 10 bases of the junction unmatched. The CDR3 is 16 amino acids. As DNA, the CDR3 is TGTGCCAGTAGTATCCACCCGGGGACAGGCTTCAATGAGCAGTTCTTC. It translates to CASSIHPGTGFNEQFF.

This clone was observed a single time. The chain recombines TRBV9 with TRBJ2-2; 13 bases line up with TRBD2. The CDR3 runs to 17 residues. Per the germline V gene, CDR1 is SGDLS and CDR2 is YYNGEE. Losses at the gene ends were 4 bases for V and 4 bases for J; bases not matched to a gene: 7. In DNA, the CDR3 is TGTGCCAGCAGCACCCGGACTAGCGGGAGTGTCACCGGGGAGCTGTTTTTT. Its translation: CASSTRTSGSVTGELFF.

The rearrangement uses TRBV14 and TRBJ2-7, with D perhaps TRBD1 (5 bases). This CDR3 region has 14 residues. The V and J ends lost 3 bases and 5 bases respectively, with 14 bases between them. The germline V gene has CDR1 SGHDN and CDR2 FVKESK. CDR3: CASSQFLQVNEQYF. Here the CDR3 DNA reads TGTGCCAGCAGCCAGTTTTTACAGGTTAACGAGCAGTACTTC.

The rearrangement links TRBV3-1 (or the pseudogene TRBV3-2) to TRBJ1-5, with TRBD1 identical over 10 bases. The CDR3 covers 16 residues. From germline, CDR1 is LGHDT and CDR2 YNNKEL (reference sequence). V lost 4 bases to trimming and J lost 11 bases; unmatched junction nucleotides: 14. CDR3 in DNA: TGTGCCAGCAGCCCACTACGGACAGGGGGGCCCCTCGCCCAGCATTTT. Residues: CASSPLRTGGPLAQHF.

A word on this clone: This CDR3 is also generated by other DNA sequences in the sample. The genes are TRBV6-5 and TRBJ1-3, with D perhaps matching TRBD1 (6 bases). Deletions cut 2 bases from V and 4 bases from J, with 6 bases between. The germline CDR1 and CDR2 sequences are MNHEY and SVGAGI. The CDR3 totals 13 residues. The CDR3 nucleotides read TGTGCCAGCAGTTACGACAGGGGAAACACCATATATTTT. Translated, it gives CASSYDRGNTIYF.

In its sample, this clone was seen a few times. V is TRBV5-4 and J is TRBJ1-2; a possible D gene is TRBD1 (6 bases). The germline V and J ends were trimmed by 0 bases and 3 bases, with 9 bases remaining between them. The germline V gene has CDR1 SGHNT and CDR2 YYREEE (reference sequence). The CDR3 contains 14 residues. CDR3 amino acids: CASSLEGVDYGYTF. The CDR3 DNA sequence: TGTGCCAGCAGCTTGGAGGGGGTGGACTATGGCTACACCTTC.

The chain employs TRBV27 and TRBJ2-1, with 8 bases identical to TRBD1. The V gene end was trimmed by 3 bases and the J gene end by 6 bases; junction bases not matched to a gene: 7. Germline V CDR1 and CDR2: MNHEY, SMNVEV (reference sequence). This CDR3 is built from 15 residues. CDR3 sequence reads: CASSLAAGGFNEQFF. As DNA, the CDR3 is TGTGCCAGCAGTTTGGCGGCAGGGGGCTTCAATGAGCAGTTCTTC.

This chain connects TRBV7-3 to TRBJ2-3, with D maybe TRBD2 (5 bases). The CDR3 covers 14 residues. CDR1 is SGHTA, CDR2 FQGTGA, per germline. Trimming shortened V by 3 bases and J by 2 bases, and 9 bases separated the two germline ends. CDR3 protein: CASSFSGYTDTQYF. In DNA, the CDR3 is TGTGCCAGCAGCTTCAGCGGATACACAGATACGCAGTATTTT. Full variable domain (rest looked up from reference TRBV7-3 and TRBJ2-3): GAGVSQTPSNKVTEKGKYVELRCDPISGHTALYWYRQSLGQGPEFLIYFQGTGAADDSGLPNDRFFAVRPEGSVSTLKIQRTERGDSAVYLCASSFSGYTDTQYFGPGTRLTVL.

There are a few counts of this clone. This chain connects TRBV12-5 to TRBJ1-2; no clear D. The germline V and J ends were trimmed by 4 bases and 3 bases, with 12 bases remaining between them. The CDR3 loop spans 14 amino acids. CDR1 LGHNT and CDR2 FRNRAP come from the germline V gene. In DNA, the CDR3 is TGTGCTAGTGGTTGGGAGGACGGGTACTATGGCTACACCTTC. This encodes CASGWEDGYYGYTF.

The J gene is TRBJ1-2, the V gene TRBV5-6, with TRBD1 matching over 8 bases. Germline trimming cut 4 bases from V and 3 bases from J; bases unmatched to any gene: 8. Germline CDR1 reads SGHDT; CDR2 reads YYEEEE. The CDR3 runs 15 residues. CDR3: CASSAGQGVYYGYTF. The CDR3 nucleotides are TGTGCCAGCAGCGCCGGACAGGGCGTTTACTATGGCTACACCTTC.

This chain links TRBV28 with TRBJ2-7, with TRBD1 as a possible D gene (5 bases). V dropped 1 base and J dropped 2 bases, with 15 bases sitting between them. Germline assignment: CDR1 MDHEN and CDR2 SYDVKM. The CDR3 sequence is 16 residues long. CDR3 in DNA: TGTGCCAGCAGTTTATCTTTCCACGACAGCACCTACGAGCAGTACTTC. The encoded protein is CASSLSFHDSTYEQYF.

V is TRBV6-4 and J is TRBJ1-6; D not resolved. The V end lost 1 base, the J end lost 7 bases, and 5 bases lay between the germline ends. CDR1 is MRHNA, CDR2 SNTAGT, per germline. This CDR3 comprises 13 residues. The CDR3 sequence is CASSDFTNSPLHF. CDR3 DNA sequence: TGTGCCAGCAGTGACTTTACAAATTCACCCCTCCACTTT.

J is TRBJ1-5 and V is TRBV7-3; maybe TRBD1 (6 bases). V shed 2 bases and J shed 6 bases, with 11 bases lying between them. The germline gives CDR1 SGHTA, CDR2 FQGTGA. The CDR3 spans 14 residues. The CDR3 region has the DNA TGTGCCAGCAGCTTAGAGGCAGGGGCTCAGCCCCAGCATTTT. Protein sequence: CASSLEAGAQPQHF.